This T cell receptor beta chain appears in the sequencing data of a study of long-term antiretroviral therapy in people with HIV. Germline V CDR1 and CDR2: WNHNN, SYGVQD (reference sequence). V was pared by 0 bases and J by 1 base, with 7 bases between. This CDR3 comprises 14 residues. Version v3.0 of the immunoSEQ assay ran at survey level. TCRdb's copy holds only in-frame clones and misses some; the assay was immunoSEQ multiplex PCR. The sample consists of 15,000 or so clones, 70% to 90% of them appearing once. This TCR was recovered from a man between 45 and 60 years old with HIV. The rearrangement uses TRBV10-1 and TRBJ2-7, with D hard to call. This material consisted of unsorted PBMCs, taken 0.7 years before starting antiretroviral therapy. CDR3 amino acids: CASSESVKSYEQYF. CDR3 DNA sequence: TGCGCCAGCAGTGAGTCAGTAAAATCCTACGAGCAGTACTTC.